The 8 T cell receptor beta chains below were found in one sample sequenced in a study of cytomegalovirus exposure and HLA in healthy donors. The primer mix had 60 Vbeta and 13 Jbeta primers. Clones were sequenced by immunoSEQ multiplex PCR, and TCRdb holds only the in-frame ones, with some missing. The sample shows some 150,000 clones, about 64% of them seen only once. Sequencing input: PBMCs. All receptors derive from a woman aged 40 to 49 in good health and CMV-seronegative.

This chain joins TRBV7-3 and TRBJ2-2; weak D call: TRBD2 (7 bases). Between the trimmed V and J ends, which lost 3 bases and 5 bases, there was a span of 16 bases. The CDR3 consists of 16 residues. CDR1 SGHTA and CDR2 FQGTGA come from the germline V gene. Here the CDR3 DNA reads TGTGCCAGCAGCTTGGGCGGGGGCCCAAGGACCGGGGAGCTGTTTTTT. Translation gives CASSLGGGPRTGELFF.

This clone was counted a few times. The V and J genes are TRBV14 and TRBJ1-1; D gene uncertain. CDR3 length: 13 residues. Between the trimmed V and J ends, which lost 3 bases and 0 bases, there was a span of 5 bases. In germline, CDR1 is SGHDN, CDR2 FVKESK. DNA of the CDR3: TGTGCCAGCAGCCAGGAGATGAACACTGAAGCTTTCTTT. Translation: CASSQEMNTEAFF.

This clone appeared once. The V call is TRBV29-1, the J call TRBJ1-2; 8 positions agree with TRBD1. The CDR3 contains 14 residues. From germline, CDR1 is SQVTM and CDR2 ANQGSEA. Losses at the gene ends were 1 base for V and 5 bases for J; bases not matched to a gene: 6. Here the CDR3 reads CSVEGTGQGYGYTF. The CDR3 DNA reads TGCAGCGTTGAAGGGACAGGGCAGGGGTATGGCTACACCTTC.

V is TRBV30 and J is TRBJ1-1, with D possibly being TRBD1 (5 bases). The germline V gene encodes CDR1 GTSNPN and CDR2 SVGIG (reference sequence). This CDR3 has 14 residues. Trimming took 5 bases from V and 1 from J, leaving 14 bases between them. This chain's CDR3 is CAWLDTRRNTEAFF. CDR3 bases: TGTGCCTGGCTGGACACTCGGCGGAACACTGAAGCTTTCTTT.

This clone was counted only a few times. V gene TRBV4-2 combines with J gene TRBJ2-2; 9 bases align to TRBD1. This CDR3 is 17 amino acids long. The germline gives CDR1 LGHNA, CDR2 YNFKEQ. V gave up 0 bases and J gave up 4 bases; unmatched junction bases: 6. The CDR3, as DNA: TGTGCCAGCAGCCAAGACCCGGACAGGGGAAGCACCGGGGAGCTGTTTTTT. Translated, it gives CASSQDPDRGSTGELFF.

The chain recombines TRBV27 with TRBJ1-5; 8 nucleotides align to TRBD1. The CDR3 length is 16 residues. Germline V gives CDR1 MNHEY, CDR2 SMNVEV (reference sequence). Trimming removed 5 bases from V and 1 base from J; junction bases left unmatched: 7. The CDR3 DNA reads TGTGCCAGCAGTCCTTCGACAGGGGAGAGCAATCAGCCCCAGCATTTT. This translates into CASSPSTGESNQPQHF.

The CDR3 DNA sequence: TGTGCCAGCTCACCACCAGCCAGGGCTACCACCGGGGAGCTGTTTTTT. Protein product: CASSPPARATTGELFF. V gene TRBV18 combines with J gene TRBJ2-2; maybe TRBD1 (5 bases). The CDR3 covers 16 residues. CDR1 and CDR2 from the germline V gene are KGHSH and LQKENI. Trimming took off 0 bases at V and 4 bases at J, with 12 bases between the two ends.

The chain joins TRBV7-9 to TRBJ2-5; 7 bases line up with TRBD1. V shed 4 bases and J 1 base; nucleotides not matched to a gene: 6. The CDR3 totals 15 residues. Germline V gene data show CDR1 as SEHNR and CDR2 as FQNEAQ (reference sequence). This CDR3 is CASSSRSGGQETQYF. The CDR3 nucleotides are TGTGCCAGCAGCTCTCGATCAGGGGGCCAAGAGACCCAGTACTTC.